This T cell receptor beta chain is from a study of OX40 agonist ivuxolimab in advanced cancers. Across the study: Patients were dosed with the agonistic anti-OX40 (CD134) antibody ivuxolimab.

The CDR3 is made up of 11 amino acids. Germline CDR1 and CDR2: MNHNS and SASEGT. Germline trimming cut 6 bases from V and 10 bases from J; bases unmatched to any gene: 3. A history of autoimmune disease or systemic immunosuppression excluded patients. Assay: immunoSEQ multiplex PCR; the TCRdb copy retains only in-frame clones and omits some. The table lists some 70,000 clones, about nine tenths of them singletons. The chain is built from TRBV6-1 and TRBJ1-5, with 7 nucleotides matching TRBD1. This clonotype was sampled from an adult with an advanced solid tumor such as melanoma, head and neck, liver or kidney cancer. This material consisted of CD4+ or CD8+ T cells sorted from blood, taken in a trial of the OX40 agonist ivuxolimab. This CDR3 is CASRGGKPQHF. In nucleotides, the CDR3 is TGTGCCAGCAGAGGGGGCAAACCCCAGCATTTT.